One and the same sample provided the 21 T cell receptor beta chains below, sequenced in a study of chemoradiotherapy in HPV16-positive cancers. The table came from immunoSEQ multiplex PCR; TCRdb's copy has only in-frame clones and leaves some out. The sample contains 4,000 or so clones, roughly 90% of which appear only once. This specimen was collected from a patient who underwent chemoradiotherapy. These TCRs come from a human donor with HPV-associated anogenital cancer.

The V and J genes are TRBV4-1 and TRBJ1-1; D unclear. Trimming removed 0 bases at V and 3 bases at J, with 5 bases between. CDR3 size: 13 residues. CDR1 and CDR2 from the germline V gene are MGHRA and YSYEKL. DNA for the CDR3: TGCGCCAGCAGCCAAGATTGGGACACTGAAGCTTTCTTT. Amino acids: CASSQDWDTEAFF.

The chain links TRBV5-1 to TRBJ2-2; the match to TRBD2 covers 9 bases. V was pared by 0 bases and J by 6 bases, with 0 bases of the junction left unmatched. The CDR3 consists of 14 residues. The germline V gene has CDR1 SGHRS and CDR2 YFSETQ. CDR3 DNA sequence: TGCGCCAGCAGCTTGGAGCGGGAGGCCGGGGAGCTGTTTTTT. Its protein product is CASSLEREAGELFF.

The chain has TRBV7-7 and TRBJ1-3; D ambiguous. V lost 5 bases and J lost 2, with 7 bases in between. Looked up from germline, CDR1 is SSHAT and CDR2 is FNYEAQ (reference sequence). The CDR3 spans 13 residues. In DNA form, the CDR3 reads TGTGCCAGCAGCCGGGCCCCTGGAAACACCATATATTTT. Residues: CASSRAPGNTIYF. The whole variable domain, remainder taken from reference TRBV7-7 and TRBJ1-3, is GAGVSQSPRYKVTKRGQDVTLRCDPISSHATLYWYQQALGQGPEFLTYFNYEAQPDKSGLPSDRFSAERPEGSISTLTIQRTEQRDSAMYRCASSRAPGNTIYFGEGSWLTVV.

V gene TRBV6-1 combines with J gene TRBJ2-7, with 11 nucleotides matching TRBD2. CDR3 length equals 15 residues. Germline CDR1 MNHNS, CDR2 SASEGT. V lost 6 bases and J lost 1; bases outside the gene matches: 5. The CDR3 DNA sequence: TGTGCCAGCAGACGTAGCGGGGGGGGTTCCTACGAGCAGTACTTC. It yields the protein CASRRSGGGSYEQYF.

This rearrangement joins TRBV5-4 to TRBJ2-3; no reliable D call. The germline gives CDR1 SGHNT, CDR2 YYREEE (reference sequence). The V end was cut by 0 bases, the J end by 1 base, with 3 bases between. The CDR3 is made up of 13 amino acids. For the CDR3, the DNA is TGTGCCAGCAGCTTGGCGGGCACAGATACGCAGTATTTT. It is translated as CASSLAGTDTQYF.

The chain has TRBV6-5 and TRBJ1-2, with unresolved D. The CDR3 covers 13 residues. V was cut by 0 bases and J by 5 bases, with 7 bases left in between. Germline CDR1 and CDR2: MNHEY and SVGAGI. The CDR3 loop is CASSYSPDYGYTF. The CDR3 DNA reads TGTGCCAGCAGTTACTCCCCAGATTATGGCTACACCTTC.

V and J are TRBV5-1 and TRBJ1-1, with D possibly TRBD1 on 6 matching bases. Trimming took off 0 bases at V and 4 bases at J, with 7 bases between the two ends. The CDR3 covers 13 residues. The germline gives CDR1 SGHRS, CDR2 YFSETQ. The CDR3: CASSLDRVTEAFF. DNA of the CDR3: TGCGCCAGCAGCTTGGACAGGGTCACTGAAGCTTTCTTT.

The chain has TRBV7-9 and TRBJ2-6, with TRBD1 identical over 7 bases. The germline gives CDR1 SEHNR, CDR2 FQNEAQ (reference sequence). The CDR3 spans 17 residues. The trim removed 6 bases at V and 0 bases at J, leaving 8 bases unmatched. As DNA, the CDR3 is TGTGCCAGCAGGACAGGGCTTGGACTCTCTGGGGCCAACGTCCTGACTTTC. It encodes CASRTGLGLSGANVLTF.

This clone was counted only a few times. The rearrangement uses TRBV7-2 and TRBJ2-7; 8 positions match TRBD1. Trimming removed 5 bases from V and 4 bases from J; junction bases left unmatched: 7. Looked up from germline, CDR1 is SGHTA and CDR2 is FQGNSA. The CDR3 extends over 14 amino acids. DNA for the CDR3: TGTGCCAGCAGCCTGGACAGGGAAAGGTACGAGCAGTACTTC. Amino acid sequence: CASSLDRERYEQYF.

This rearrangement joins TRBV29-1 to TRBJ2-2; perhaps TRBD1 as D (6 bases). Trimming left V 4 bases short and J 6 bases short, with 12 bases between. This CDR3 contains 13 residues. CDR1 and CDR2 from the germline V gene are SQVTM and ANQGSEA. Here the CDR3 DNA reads TGCAGCGTTGGCCAGGGGACGGCCGGGGAGCTGTTTTTT. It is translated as CSVGQGTAGELFF.

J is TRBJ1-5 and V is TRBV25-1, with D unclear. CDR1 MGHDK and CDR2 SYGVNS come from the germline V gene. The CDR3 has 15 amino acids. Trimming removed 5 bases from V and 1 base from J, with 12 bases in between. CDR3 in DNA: TGTGCCAGCAGTCCCCAAGGGAGAAGCAATCAGCCCCAGCATTTT. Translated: CASSPQGRSNQPQHF.

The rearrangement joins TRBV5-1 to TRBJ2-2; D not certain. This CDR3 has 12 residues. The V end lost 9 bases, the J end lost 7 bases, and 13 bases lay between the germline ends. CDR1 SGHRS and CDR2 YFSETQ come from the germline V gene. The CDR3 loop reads CATTTPFGELFF. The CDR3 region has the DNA TGCGCCACCACCACCCCATTCGGGGAGCTGTTTTTT.

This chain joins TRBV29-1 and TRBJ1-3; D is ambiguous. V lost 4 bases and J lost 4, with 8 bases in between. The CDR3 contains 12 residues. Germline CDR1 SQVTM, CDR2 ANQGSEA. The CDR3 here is CSVVQDGNTIYF. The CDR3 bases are TGCAGCGTTGTCCAGGACGGAAACACCATATATTTT.

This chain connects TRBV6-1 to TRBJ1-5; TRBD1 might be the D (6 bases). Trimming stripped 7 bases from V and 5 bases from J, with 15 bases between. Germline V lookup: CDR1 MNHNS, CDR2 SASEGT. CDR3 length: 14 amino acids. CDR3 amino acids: CASTLARGYQPQHF. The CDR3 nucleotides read TGTGCCAGCACCCTAGCCAGGGGCTATCAGCCCCAGCATTTT.

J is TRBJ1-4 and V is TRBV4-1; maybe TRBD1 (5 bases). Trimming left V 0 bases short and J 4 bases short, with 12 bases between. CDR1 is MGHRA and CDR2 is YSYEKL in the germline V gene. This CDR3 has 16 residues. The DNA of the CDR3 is TGCGCCAGCAGCCAAGAAACAGGACGGGGTAATGAAAAACTGTTTTTT. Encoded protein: CASSQETGRGNEKLFF.

In DNA form, the CDR3 reads TGCGCCAGCAGCTGGGCCGCCAGCGGGGGGCCAAACAATGAGCAGTTCTTC. As protein: CASSWAASGGPNNEQFF. The chain employs TRBV5-1 and TRBJ2-1, with 9 bases identical to TRBD2. With 3 bases clipped from V and 5 bases from J, the junction kept 12 bases outside the gene matches. Germline CDR1 and CDR2: SGHRS and YFSETQ. The CDR3 sequence is 17 residues long.

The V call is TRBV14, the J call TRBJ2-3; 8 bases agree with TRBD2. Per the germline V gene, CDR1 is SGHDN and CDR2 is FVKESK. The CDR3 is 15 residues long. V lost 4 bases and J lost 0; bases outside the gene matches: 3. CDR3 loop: CASSPSGGSTDTQYF. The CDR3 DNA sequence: TGTGCCAGCAGCCCGAGCGGGGGAAGCACAGATACGCAGTATTTT.

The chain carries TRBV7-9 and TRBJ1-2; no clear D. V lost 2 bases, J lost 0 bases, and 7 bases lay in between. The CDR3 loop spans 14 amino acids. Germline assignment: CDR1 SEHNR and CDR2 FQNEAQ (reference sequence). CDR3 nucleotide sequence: TGTGCCAGCAGCTTATCTACAGCTAACTATGGCTACACCTTC. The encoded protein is CASSLSTANYGYTF.

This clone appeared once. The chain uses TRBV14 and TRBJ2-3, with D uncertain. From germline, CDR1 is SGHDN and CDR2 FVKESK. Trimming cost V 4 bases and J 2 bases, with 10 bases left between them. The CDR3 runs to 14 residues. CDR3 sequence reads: CASSPRTSTDTQYF. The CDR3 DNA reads TGTGCCAGCAGCCCCCGGACGTCCACAGATACGCAGTATTTT.

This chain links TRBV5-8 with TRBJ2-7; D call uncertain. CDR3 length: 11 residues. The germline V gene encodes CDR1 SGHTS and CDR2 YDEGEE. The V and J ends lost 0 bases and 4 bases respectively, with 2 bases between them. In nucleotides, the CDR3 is TGTGCCAGCAGCTTGGGATACGAGCAGTACTTC. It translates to CASSLGYEQYF. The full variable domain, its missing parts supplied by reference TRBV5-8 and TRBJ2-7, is EAGVTQSPTHLIKTRGQQATLRCSPISGHTSVYWYQQALGLGLQFLLWYDEGEERNRGNFPPRFSGRQFPNYSSELNVNALELEDSALYLCASSLGYEQYFGPGTRLTVT.

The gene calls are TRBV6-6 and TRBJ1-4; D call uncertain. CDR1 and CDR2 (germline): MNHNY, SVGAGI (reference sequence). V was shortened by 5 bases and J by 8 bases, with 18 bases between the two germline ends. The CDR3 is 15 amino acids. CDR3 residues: CASSPSGEGNEKLFF. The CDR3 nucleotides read TGTGCCAGCAGTCCCTCTGGTGAGGGTAACGAAAAACTGTTTTTT.